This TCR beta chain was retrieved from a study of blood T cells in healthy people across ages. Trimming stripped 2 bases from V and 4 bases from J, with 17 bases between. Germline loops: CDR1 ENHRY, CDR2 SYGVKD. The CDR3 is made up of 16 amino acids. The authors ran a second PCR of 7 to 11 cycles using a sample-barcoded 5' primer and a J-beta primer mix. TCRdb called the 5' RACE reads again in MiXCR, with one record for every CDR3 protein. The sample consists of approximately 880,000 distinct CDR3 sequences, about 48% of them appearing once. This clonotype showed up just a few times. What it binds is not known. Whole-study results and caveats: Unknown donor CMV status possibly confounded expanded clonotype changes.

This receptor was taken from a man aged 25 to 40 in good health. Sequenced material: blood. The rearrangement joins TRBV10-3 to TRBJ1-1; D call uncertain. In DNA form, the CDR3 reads TGTGCCATCAGTGAGGGGCCGGCCGACGGGTCCACTGAAGCTTTCTTT. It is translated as CAISEGPADGSTEAFF.